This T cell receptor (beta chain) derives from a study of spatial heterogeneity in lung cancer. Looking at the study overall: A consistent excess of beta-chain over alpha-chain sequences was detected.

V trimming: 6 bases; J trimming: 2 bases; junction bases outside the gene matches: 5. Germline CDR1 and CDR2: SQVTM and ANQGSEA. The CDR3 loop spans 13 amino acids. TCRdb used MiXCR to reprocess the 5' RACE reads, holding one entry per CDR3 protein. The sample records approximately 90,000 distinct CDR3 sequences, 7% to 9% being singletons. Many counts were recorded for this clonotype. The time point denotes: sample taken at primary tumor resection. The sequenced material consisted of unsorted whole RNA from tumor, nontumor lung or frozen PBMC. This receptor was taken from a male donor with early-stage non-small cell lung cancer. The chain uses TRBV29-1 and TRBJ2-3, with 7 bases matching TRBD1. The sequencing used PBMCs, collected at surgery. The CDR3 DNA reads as TGCAGCGTAGCGAGGGGGCCCACAGATACGCAGTATTTT. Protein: CSVARGPTDTQYF.